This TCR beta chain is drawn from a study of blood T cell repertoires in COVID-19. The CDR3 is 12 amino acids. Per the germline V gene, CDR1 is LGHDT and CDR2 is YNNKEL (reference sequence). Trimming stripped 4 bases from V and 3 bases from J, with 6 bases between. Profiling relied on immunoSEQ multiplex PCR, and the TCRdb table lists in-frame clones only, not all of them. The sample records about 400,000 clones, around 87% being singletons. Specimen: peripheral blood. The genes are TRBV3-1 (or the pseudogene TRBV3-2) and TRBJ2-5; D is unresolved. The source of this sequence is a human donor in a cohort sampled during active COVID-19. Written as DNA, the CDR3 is TGTGCCAGCAGCCCCCTAGAAGAGACCCAGTACTTC. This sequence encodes CASSPLEETQYF.